The 21 T cell receptor beta chains given below trace back to one sample, sequenced in a study of CD8 T cells in Susac syndrome. An amount of RNA that ranged from 0.5 to 1 ug was reverse transcribed with random hexamers. In TCRdb, the immunoSEQ multiplex PCR reads were re-called with MiXCR into one record per CDR3 protein. The data contain about 150,000 distinct CDR3 sequences, over 85% of them singletons. Input material: CD8+ T cells from PBMCs. Receptors were obtained from a human donor with multiple sclerosis.

This rearrangement joins TRBV6-1 to TRBJ2-5; TRBD1 aligns across 9 bases. V trimming: 2 bases; J trimming: 7 bases; junction bases outside the gene matches: 11. Germline V CDR1 and CDR2: MNHNS, SASEGT. The CDR3 contains 16 residues. The CDR3 is CASSELETGGMRTQYF. For the CDR3, the DNA is TGTGCCAGCAGTGAATTGGAGACAGGGGGAATGAGGACCCAGTACTTC.

The V and J genes are TRBV15 and TRBJ2-7; possibly TRBD2 for D (5 bases). The CDR3 is 14 amino acids. The germline CDR1 and CDR2 sequences are LNHNV and YYDKDF (reference sequence). V was pared by 7 bases and J by 0 bases, with 13 bases between. CDR3 residues: CATKQRRNSYEQYF. The CDR3 DNA reads as TGTGCCACCAAGCAGCGGCGGAACTCCTACGAGCAGTACTTC.

The CDR3 is CASSPAPRGNEKLFF. The CDR3 nucleotides read TGTGCCAGCAGCCCCGCCCCCAGGGGTAATGAAAAACTGTTTTTT. V and J are TRBV7-2 and TRBJ1-4; a possible D gene is TRBD1 (6 bases). V lost 5 bases and J lost 4, with 14 bases in between. Germline V lookup: CDR1 SGHTA, CDR2 FQGNSA. This CDR3 is built from 15 residues.

The chain uses TRBV18 and TRBJ2-1; a weak D match, TRBD2 (5 bases). Germline CDR1 KGHSH, CDR2 LQKENI. This CDR3 spans 13 amino acids. V lost 6 bases, J lost 4 bases, and 10 bases lay in between. DNA of the CDR3: TGTGCCAGCTCGCCCGGGAATTACAATGAGCAGTTCTTC. The encoded protein is CASSPGNYNEQFF.

This chain links TRBV7-2 with TRBJ2-1; a possible D gene is TRBD2 (6 bases). The CDR3 totals 15 residues. Germline assignment: CDR1 SGHTA and CDR2 FQGNSA. Trimming shortened V by 2 bases and J by 3 bases, and 11 bases separated the two germline ends. CDR3 sequence: CASSLRGLGYNEQFF. In DNA, the CDR3 is TGTGCCAGCAGCTTACGGGGGTTAGGCTACAATGAGCAGTTCTTC.

This sequence joins TRBV9 and TRBJ1-6; 7 bases agree with TRBD1. This CDR3 is built from 20 residues. V was clipped by 4 bases and J by 3 bases; unmatched bases: 19. CDR1 and CDR2 (germline): SGDLS, YYNGEE. The CDR3 region is CASSPRPHPAGQIYNSPLHF. For the CDR3, the DNA is TGTGCCAGCAGCCCCCGTCCCCACCCAGCGGGACAGATCTATAATTCACCCCTCCACTTT.

The chain uses TRBV29-1 and TRBJ1-2, with D possibly TRBD1 on 6 matching bases. There are 12 residues in the CDR3. The V gene lost 3 bases and the J gene lost 7 bases, with 12 bases spanning the gap. Germline values: CDR1 SQVTM, CDR2 ANQGSEA. CDR3 amino acids: CSVDGGALGYTF. Here the CDR3 DNA reads TGCAGCGTTGATGGGGGCGCACTTGGCTACACCTTC.

This clonotype was seen once. The chain is built from TRBV7-2 and TRBJ1-2, with D tentatively TRBD1 (5 bases). The V end lost 4 bases, the J end lost 5 bases, and 14 bases lay between the germline ends. The CDR3 spans 14 residues. The germline gives CDR1 SGHTA, CDR2 FQGNSA. The CDR3, as DNA: TGTGCCAGCAGCTCAAGCTGGGGGGGGTATGGCTACACCTTC. This translates into CASSSSWGGYGYTF.

The chain combines TRBV20-1 with TRBJ2-3, with TRBD2 identical over 11 bases. This CDR3 region has 18 residues. Trimming at V came to 3 bases and at J to 3 bases, leaving 14 bases not matched to a gene. Germline V CDR1 and CDR2: DFQATT, SNEGSKA (reference sequence). The CDR3 region is CSASGIKTGLAVTDTQYF. CDR3 in DNA: TGCAGTGCTAGTGGGATCAAAACGGGACTAGCGGTTACAGATACGCAGTATTTT.

The chain recombines TRBV29-1 with TRBJ2-2; D is perhaps TRBD1 or TRBD2 (6 bases each). With 7 bases removed from V and 4 bases from J, the gap between germline ends came to 16 bases. This CDR3 is 14 amino acids long. CDR1 is SQVTM, CDR2 ANQGSEA, per germline. CDR3 coding DNA: TGCAGCGCCTCGGAGGGACATGCCACCGGGGAGCTGTTTTTT. This codes for CSASEGHATGELFF.

The CDR3 spells CASSPRQGARVGNEQFF. DNA of the CDR3: TGTGCCAGCTCACCCAGACAGGGGGCGCGGGTAGGCAATGAGCAGTTCTTC. J is TRBJ2-1 and V is TRBV18; 10 nucleotides align to TRBD1. The CDR3 contains 17 residues. Trimming at V came to 3 bases and at J to 6 bases, leaving 11 bases not matched to a gene. CDR1 and CDR2 (germline): KGHSH, LQKENI.

V gene TRBV14 combines with J gene TRBJ2-7, with no clear D. Germline CDR1 SGHDN, CDR2 FVKESK. V lost 1 base and J 6 bases, leaving 10 bases between the germline ends. CDR3 length equals 13 residues. The CDR3 region has the DNA TGTGCCAGCAGCCAAGCACTGAGTGGCGAGCAGTACTTC. The encoded protein is CASSQALSGEQYF.

The chain uses TRBV5-6 and TRBJ2-1; D tentatively reads TRBD1 or TRBD2 (5 bases each). Germline V gene lookup returns CDR1 SGHDT and CDR2 YYEEEE. The CDR3 totals 13 residues. V lost 7 bases and J lost 8, with 16 bases in between. The CDR3 coding sequence is TGTGCCAGCGGTGGGTGGGGGTATGATGAGCAGTTCTTC. This gives the protein CASGGWGYDEQFF.

The chain carries TRBV4-3 and TRBJ2-5, with D perhaps matching TRBD2 (5 bases). Per germline, CDR1 LGHNA and CDR2 YSLEER. The ends were cut back, 0 bases at V and 1 base at J, with 15 bases in the middle. The CDR3 has 17 residues. The CDR3 DNA follows: TGCGCCAGCAGCCAAGAGACTTCGGGGATGCGCCAAGAGACCCAGTACTTC. Amino acid sequence: CASSQETSGMRQETQYF.

The chain recombines TRBV13 with TRBJ1-1, with D perhaps TRBD1 (5 bases). Germline V gene sequence: CDR1 PRHDT, CDR2 FYEKMQ (reference sequence). V gave up 2 bases and J gave up 5 bases, with 12 bases separating them. The CDR3 loop spans 14 amino acids. The CDR3 loop reads CASSLQGFGTEAFF. In DNA, the CDR3 is TGTGCCAGCAGCTTACAGGGTTTTGGAACTGAAGCTTTCTTT.

The chain recombines TRBV14 with TRBJ1-2; D call uncertain. Trimming removed 4 bases from V and 0 bases from J, with 3 bases in between. The CDR3 is made up of 12 amino acids. Germline V gene lookup returns CDR1 SGHDN and CDR2 FVKESK. CDR3: CASSPSNYGYTF. The CDR3 region has the DNA TGTGCCAGCAGCCCATCTAACTATGGCTACACCTTC.

The chain recombines TRBV5-6 with TRBJ2-2; TRBD1 matches 7 bases. Germline V gene data show CDR1 as SGHDT and CDR2 as YYEEEE. The ends lost 7 bases at V and 3 bases at J; junction bases unmatched: 12. The CDR3 contains 16 residues. The CDR3 DNA sequence: TGTGCCAGCTCAAACCGGGACAGACCTCACACCGGGGAGCTGTTTTTT. Amino acids: CASSNRDRPHTGELFF.

This chain links TRBV6-6 with TRBJ2-7, with TRBD1 matching 9 bases. The V gene end was trimmed by 0 bases and the J gene end by 2 bases; junction bases not matched to a gene: 5. Germline CDR1 and CDR2: MNHNY and SVGAGI (reference sequence). This CDR3 spans 16 amino acids. The CDR3 sequence is CASSYSRQGVTYEQYF. CDR3 bases: TGTGCCAGCAGTTACTCCAGACAGGGGGTTACCTACGAGCAGTACTTC.

The sample holds one count of this clonotype. This chain connects TRBV25-1 to TRBJ2-5, with D possibly matching TRBD2 (5 bases). The CDR3 runs to 11 residues. The V and J ends lost 8 bases and 5 bases respectively, with 9 bases between them. Germline CDR1 reads MGHDK; CDR2 reads SYGVNS. The CDR3 DNA follows: TGTGCCAGCCAGCGAGGGGAGACCCAGTACTTC. Protein sequence: CASQRGETQYF.

The CDR3 nucleotides read TGTGCCAGCAGCCCTGGGACCCTCCCGGGACTGTTTTTT. It is translated as CASSPGTLPGLFF. This chain joins TRBV3-1 and TRBJ1-4, with TRBD1 as a possible D gene (5 bases). V was trimmed by 4 bases and J by 13 bases, leaving 16 bases between them. The CDR3 totals 13 residues. Germline V gene lookup returns CDR1 LGHDT and CDR2 YNNKEL (reference sequence).

This clonotype came up once. This chain links TRBV12-3 or TRBV12-4 with TRBJ1-1; perhaps TRBD1 as D (5 bases). Deletions cut 1 base from V and 11 bases from J, with 14 bases between. The CDR3 sequence is 13 residues long. CDR3 nucleotides: TGTGCCAGCAGTTTAGGCGGACGGCGGGGGGCTTTCTTT. Translation: CASSLGGRRGAFF.